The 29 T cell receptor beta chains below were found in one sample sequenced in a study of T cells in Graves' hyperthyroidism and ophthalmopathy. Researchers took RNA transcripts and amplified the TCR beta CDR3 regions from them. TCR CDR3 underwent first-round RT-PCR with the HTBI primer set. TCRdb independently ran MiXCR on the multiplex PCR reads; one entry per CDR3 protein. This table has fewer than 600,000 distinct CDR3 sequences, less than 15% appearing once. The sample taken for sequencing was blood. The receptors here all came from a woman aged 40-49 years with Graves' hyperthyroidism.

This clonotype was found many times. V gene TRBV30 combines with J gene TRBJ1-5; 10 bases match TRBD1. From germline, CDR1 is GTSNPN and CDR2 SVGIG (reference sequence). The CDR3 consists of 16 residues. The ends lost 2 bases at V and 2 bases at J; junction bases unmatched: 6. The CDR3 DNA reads TGTGCCTGGAGTTCAACCGGGACAGGGGGCAATCAGCCCCAGCATTTT. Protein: CAWSSTGTGGNQPQHF.

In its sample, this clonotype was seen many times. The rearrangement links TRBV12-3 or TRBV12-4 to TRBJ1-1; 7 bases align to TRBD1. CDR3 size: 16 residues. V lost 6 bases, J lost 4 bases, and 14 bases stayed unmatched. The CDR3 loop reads CASRGQMMALGTEAFF. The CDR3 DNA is TGTGCCAGCAGGGGACAGATGATGGCCCTGGGCACTGAAGCTTTCTTT.

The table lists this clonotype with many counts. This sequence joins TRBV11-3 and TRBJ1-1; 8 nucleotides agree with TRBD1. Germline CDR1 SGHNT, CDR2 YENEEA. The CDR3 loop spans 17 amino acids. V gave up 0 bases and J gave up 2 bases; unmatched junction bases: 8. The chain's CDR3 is CASSLDKWDRPNTEAFF. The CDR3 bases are TGTGCCAGCAGCTTAGATAAGTGGGACAGGCCAAACACTGAAGCTTTCTTT.

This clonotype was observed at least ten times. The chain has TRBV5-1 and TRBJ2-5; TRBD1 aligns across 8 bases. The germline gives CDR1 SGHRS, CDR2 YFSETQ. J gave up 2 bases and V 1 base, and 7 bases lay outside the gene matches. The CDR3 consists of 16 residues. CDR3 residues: CASSLPGTGRQETQYF. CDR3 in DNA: TGCGCCAGCAGCTTGCCGGGGACAGGACGACAAGAGACCCAGTACTTC.

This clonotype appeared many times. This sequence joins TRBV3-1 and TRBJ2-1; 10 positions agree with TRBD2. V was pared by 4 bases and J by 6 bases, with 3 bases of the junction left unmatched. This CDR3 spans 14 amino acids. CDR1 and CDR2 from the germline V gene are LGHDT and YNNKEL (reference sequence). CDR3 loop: CASSPSGRPNEQFF. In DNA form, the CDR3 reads TGTGCCAGCAGCCCTAGCGGGAGACCCAATGAGCAGTTCTTC.

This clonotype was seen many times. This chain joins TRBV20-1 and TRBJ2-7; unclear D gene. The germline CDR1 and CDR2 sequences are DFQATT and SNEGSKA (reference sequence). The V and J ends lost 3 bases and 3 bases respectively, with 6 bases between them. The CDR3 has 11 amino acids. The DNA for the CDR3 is TGCAGTGCTAGCGCCCTCTACGAGCAGTACTTC. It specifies CSASALYEQYF.

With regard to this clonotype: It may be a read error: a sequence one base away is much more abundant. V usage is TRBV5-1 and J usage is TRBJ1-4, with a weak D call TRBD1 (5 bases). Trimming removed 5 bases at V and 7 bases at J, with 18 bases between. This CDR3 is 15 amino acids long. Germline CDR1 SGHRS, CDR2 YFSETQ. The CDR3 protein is CASRVIVGAGEKLFF. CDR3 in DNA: TGCGCCAGCAGGGTGATCGTCGGGGCGGGTGAAAAACTGTTTTTT. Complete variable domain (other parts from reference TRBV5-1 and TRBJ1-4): KAGVTQTPRYLIKTRGQQVTLSCSPISGHRSVSWYQQTPGQGLQFLFEYFSETQRNKGNFPGRFSGRQFSNSRSEMNVSTLELGDSALYLCASRVIVGAGEKLFFGSGTQLSVL.

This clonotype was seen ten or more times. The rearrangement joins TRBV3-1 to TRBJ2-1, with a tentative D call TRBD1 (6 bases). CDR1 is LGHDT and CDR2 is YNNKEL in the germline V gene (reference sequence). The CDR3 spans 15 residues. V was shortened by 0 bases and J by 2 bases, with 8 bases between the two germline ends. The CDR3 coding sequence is TGTGCCAGCAGCCAAGATCAGGGGACCTACAATGAGCAGTTCTTC. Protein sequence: CASSQDQGTYNEQFF.

The CDR3: CATSRNTRTDTQYF. As DNA, the CDR3 is TGTGCCACCAGCAGGAACACCCGCACAGATACGCAGTATTTT. This chain joins TRBV15 and TRBJ2-3; D not certain. V shed 3 bases and J shed 1 base, with 8 bases lying between them. The V gene's germline CDR1 is LNHNV and CDR2 YYDKDF (reference sequence). CDR3 length: 14 amino acids.

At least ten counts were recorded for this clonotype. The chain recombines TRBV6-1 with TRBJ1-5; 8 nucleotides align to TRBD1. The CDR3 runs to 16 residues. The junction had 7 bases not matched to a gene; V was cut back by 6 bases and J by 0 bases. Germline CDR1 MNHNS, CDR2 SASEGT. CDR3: CASRPTGANSNQPQHF. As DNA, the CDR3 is TGTGCCAGCAGACCGACAGGGGCGAATAGCAATCAGCCCCAGCATTTT.

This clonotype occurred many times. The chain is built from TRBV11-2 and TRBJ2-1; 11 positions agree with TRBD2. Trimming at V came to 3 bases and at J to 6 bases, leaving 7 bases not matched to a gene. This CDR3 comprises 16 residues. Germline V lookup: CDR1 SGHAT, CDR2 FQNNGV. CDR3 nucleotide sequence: TGTGCCAGCAGCTTGGGGGGTAGCGGGAGGGTCAATGAGCAGTTCTTC. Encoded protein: CASSLGGSGRVNEQFF.

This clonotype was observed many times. CDR3 residues: CASPAPGTGSIYEQYF. As DNA, the CDR3 is TGTGCCAGCCCGGCTCCCGGGACAGGGTCCATCTACGAGCAGTACTTC. The chain links TRBV12-3 or TRBV12-4 to TRBJ2-7, with TRBD1 identical over 9 bases. With 8 bases clipped from V and 3 bases from J, the junction kept 14 bases outside the gene matches. The CDR3 has 16 residues.

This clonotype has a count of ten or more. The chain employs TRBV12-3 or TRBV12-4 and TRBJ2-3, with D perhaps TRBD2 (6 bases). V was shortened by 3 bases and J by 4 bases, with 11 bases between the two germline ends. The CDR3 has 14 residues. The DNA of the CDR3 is TGTGCCAGCAGTTTCGACGGGGGAGCAGATACGCAGTATTTT. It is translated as CASSFDGGADTQYF.

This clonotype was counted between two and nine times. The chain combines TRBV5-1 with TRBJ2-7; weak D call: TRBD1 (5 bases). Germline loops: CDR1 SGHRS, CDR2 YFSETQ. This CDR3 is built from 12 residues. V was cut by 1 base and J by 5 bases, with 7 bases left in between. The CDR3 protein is CASSLQGDEQYF. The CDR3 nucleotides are TGCGCCAGCAGCTTGCAAGGGGACGAGCAGTACTTC.

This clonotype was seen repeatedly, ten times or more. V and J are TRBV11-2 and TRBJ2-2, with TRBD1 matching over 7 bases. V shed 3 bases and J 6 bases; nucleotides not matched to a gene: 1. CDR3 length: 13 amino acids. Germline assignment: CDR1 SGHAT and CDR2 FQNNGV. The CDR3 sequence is CASSLTGSGELFF. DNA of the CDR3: TGTGCCAGCAGCTTGACAGGGTCCGGGGAGCTGTTTTTT.

CDR3 DNA: TGTGCCAGCAGTGAAGCAGTTCTCAGCACAGATACGCAGTATTTT. Translated, it gives CASSEAVLSTDTQYF. The chain combines TRBV6-1 with TRBJ2-3, with D hard to call. V lost 0 bases to trimming and J lost 0 bases, with 7 bases between them. From germline, CDR1 is MNHNS and CDR2 SASEGT. The CDR3 is 15 amino acids.

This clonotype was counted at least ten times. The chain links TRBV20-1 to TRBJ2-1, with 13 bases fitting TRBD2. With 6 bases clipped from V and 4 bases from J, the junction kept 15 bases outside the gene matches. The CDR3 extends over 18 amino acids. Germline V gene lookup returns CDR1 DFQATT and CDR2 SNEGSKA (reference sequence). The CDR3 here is CSARRRTSGSGAYNEQFF. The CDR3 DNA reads TGCAGTGCCCGGCGGCGGACTAGCGGGAGTGGGGCTTACAATGAGCAGTTCTTC.

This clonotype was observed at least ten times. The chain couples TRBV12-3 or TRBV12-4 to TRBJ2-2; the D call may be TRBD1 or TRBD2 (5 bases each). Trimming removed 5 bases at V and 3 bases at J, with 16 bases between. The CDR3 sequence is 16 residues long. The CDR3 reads CASSRDRRFDTGELFF. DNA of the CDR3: TGTGCCAGCAGTCGGGACCGTAGATTTGACACCGGGGAGCTGTTTTTT.

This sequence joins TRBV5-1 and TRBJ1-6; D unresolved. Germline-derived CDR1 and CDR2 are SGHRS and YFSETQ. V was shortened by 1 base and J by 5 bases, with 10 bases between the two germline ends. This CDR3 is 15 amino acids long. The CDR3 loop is CASSLWIADNSPLHF. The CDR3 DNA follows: TGCGCCAGCAGCTTGTGGATCGCCGATAATTCACCCCTCCACTTT.

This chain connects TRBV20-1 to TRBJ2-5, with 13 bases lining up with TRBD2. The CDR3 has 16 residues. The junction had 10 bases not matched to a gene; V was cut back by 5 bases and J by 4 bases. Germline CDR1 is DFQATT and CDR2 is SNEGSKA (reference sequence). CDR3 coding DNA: TGCAGTGCTTCCGGGACTAGCGGGACCTCAGGAGAGACCCAGTACTTC. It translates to CSASGTSGTSGETQYF.

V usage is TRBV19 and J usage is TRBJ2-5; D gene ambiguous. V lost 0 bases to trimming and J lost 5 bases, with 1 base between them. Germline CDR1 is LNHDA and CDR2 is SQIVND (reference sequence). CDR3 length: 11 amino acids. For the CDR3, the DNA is TGTGCCAGTAGTATAGAGGAGACCCAGTACTTC. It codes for CASSIEETQYF.

CDR3 loop: CASSLGLGREASPLHF. In DNA, the CDR3 is TGTGCCAGCAGCCTCGGACTGGGCCGCGAAGCGTCACCCCTCCACTTT. The V call is TRBV3-1, the J call TRBJ1-6, with D unresolved. Germline values: CDR1 LGHDT, CDR2 YNNKEL (reference sequence). The length of the CDR3 is 16 residues. V was shortened by 4 bases and J by 10 bases, with 20 bases between the two germline ends.

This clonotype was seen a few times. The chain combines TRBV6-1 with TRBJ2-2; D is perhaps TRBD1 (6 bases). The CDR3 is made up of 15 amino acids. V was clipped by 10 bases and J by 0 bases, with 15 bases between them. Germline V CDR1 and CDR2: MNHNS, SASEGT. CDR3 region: CATSKGTTNTGELFF. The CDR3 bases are TGTGCCACCTCCAAAGGGACAACGAACACCGGGGAGCTGTTTTTT.

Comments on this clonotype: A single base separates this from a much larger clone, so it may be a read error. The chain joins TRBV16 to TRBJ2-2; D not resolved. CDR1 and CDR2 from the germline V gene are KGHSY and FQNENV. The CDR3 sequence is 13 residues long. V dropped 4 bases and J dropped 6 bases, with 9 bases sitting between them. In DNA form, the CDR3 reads TGTGCCAGCAGCCGGGTCTGCGCCGGGGAGCTGTTTTTT. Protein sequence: CASSRVCAGELFF.

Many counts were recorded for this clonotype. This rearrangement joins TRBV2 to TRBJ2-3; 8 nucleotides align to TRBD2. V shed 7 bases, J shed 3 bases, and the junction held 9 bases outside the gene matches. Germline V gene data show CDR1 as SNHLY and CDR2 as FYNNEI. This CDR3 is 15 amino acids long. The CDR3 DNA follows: TGTGCCAGCACCGATCAAGCGGGAGTGACAGATACGCAGTATTTT. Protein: CASTDQAGVTDTQYF.

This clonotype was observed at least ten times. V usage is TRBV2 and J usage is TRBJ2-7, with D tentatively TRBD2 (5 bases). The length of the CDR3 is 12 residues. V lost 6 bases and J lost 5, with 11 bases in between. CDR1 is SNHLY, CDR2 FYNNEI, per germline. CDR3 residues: CASRVTIHEQYF. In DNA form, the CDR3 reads TGTGCCAGCAGGGTGACTATCCACGAGCAGTACTTC.

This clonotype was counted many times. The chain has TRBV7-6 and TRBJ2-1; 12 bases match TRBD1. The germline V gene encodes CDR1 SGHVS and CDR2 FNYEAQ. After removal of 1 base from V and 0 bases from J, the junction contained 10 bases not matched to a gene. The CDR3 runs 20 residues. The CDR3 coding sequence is TGTGCCAGCAGCTTAGTGTCAGGGACAGGGGGCCAGAGCTCCTACAATGAGCAGTTCTTC. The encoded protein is CASSLVSGTGGQSSYNEQFF. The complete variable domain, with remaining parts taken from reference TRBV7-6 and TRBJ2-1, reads GAGVSQSPRYKVTKRGQDVALRCDPISGHVSLYWYRQALGQGPEFLTYFNYEAQQDKSGLPNDRFSAERPEGSISTLTIQRTEQRDSAMYRCASSLVSGTGGQSSYNEQFFGPGTRLTVL.

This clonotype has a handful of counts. Written as DNA, the CDR3 is TGTGCCAGCAGCTTAGAGATTTTTACCGAGCAGTACTTC. Its protein product is CASSLEIFTEQYF. The chain couples TRBV7-2 to TRBJ2-7, with D unresolved. V lost 1 base and J lost 6, with 10 bases in between. The germline V gene has CDR1 SGHTA and CDR2 FQGNSA. This CDR3 has 13 residues.

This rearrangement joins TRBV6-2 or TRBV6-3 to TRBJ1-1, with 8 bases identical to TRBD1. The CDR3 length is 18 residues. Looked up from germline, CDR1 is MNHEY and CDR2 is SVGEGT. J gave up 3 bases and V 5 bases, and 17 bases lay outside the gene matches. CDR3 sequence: CASSRLGTGQIRDTEAFF. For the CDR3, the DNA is TGTGCCAGCAGTCGGCTGGGGACAGGTCAAATCAGGGACACTGAAGCTTTCTTT.